Listed here are 20 T cell receptor beta chains from one sample, sequenced in a study of CD8 T cells in Susac syndrome. RNA was extracted with the RNeasy kit, and a quantity of about 0.45 to 1 ug was reverse transcribed using random hexamers. TCRdb recomputed calls from the immunoSEQ multiplex PCR reads with MiXCR, one row per CDR3 protein. The table includes 70,000 to 100,000 distinct CDR3 sequences, roughly 96% detected once. Sequenced sample: CD8+ T cells from PBMCs. All receptors derive from a human donor with Susac syndrome.

This clonotype was detected once. This rearrangement joins TRBV15 to TRBJ2-4; 10 bases fit TRBD2. This CDR3 comprises 21 residues. The germline V gene has CDR1 LNHNV and CDR2 YYDKDF (reference sequence). The V gene end was trimmed by 2 bases and the J gene end by 3 bases; junction bases not matched to a gene: 19. CDR3 in DNA: TGTGCCACCAGCAGAAAAACCTTGTCCGGGACTAGCGCTTTAGGCAAAAACATTCAGTACTTC. Translation: CATSRKTLSGTSALGKNIQYF. The variable domain in full, completed from reference TRBV15 and TRBJ2-4, reads DAMVIQNPRYQVTQFGKPVTLSCSQTLNHNVMYWYQQKSSQAPKLLFHYYDKDFNNEADTPDNFQSRRPNTSFCFLDIRSPGLGDTAMYLCATSRKTLSGTSALGKNIQYFGAGTRLSVL.

The J gene is TRBJ2-7, the V gene TRBV29-1; D ambiguous. Per the germline V gene, CDR1 is SQVTM and CDR2 is ANQGSEA. This CDR3 region has 11 residues. Deletions cut 4 bases from V and 4 bases from J, with 8 bases between. CDR3 sequence: CSVADGYEQYV. CDR3 sequence (DNA): TGCAGCGTTGCGGATGGGTACGAGCAGTACGTC.

The chain joins TRBV7-9 to TRBJ2-3, with 9 bases matching TRBD2. V gave up 5 bases and J gave up 3 bases; unmatched junction bases: 12. Germline assignment: CDR1 SEHNR and CDR2 FQNEAQ (reference sequence). The CDR3 loop spans 17 amino acids. DNA for the CDR3: TGTGCCAGCAGCGACCAGGGGGTAGCGGGAGTTACAGATACGCAGTATTTT. This gives the protein CASSDQGVAGVTDTQYF.

J is TRBJ2-1 and V is TRBV13, with 14 bases lining up with TRBD2. CDR1 and CDR2 (germline): PRHDT, FYEKMQ (reference sequence). Germline trimming cut 6 bases from V and 8 bases from J; bases unmatched to any gene: 21. The CDR3 consists of 20 residues. The CDR3 reads CASSRASGTSGRIRVYEQFF. CDR3 DNA sequence: TGTGCCAGCAGTCGGGCCTCCGGGACTAGCGGGAGAATTCGCGTATATGAGCAGTTCTTC.

This clonotype has a single count. This chain uses TRBV28 with TRBJ2-7; TRBD2 agrees at 10 bases. Germline CDR1 and CDR2: MDHEN and SYDVKM. V shed 6 bases, J shed 4 bases, and the junction held 9 bases outside the gene matches. CDR3 size: 15 residues. The CDR3 DNA reads TGTGCCAGCAGACCAACGCCGGGACTAGCGTACGAGCAGTACTTC. This codes for CASRPTPGLAYEQYF.

This clonotype was counted a single time. The chain couples TRBV14 to TRBJ2-7; 8 nucleotides match TRBD1. The germline gives CDR1 SGHDN, CDR2 FVKESK. V gave up 1 base and J gave up 2 bases; unmatched junction bases: 1. The CDR3 covers 14 residues. The CDR3 here is CASSQGTGPYEQYF. CDR3 DNA sequence: TGTGCCAGCAGCCAAGGGACAGGGCCCTACGAGCAGTACTTC.

The rearrangement joins TRBV7-2 to TRBJ1-5; D ambiguous. This CDR3 has 12 amino acids. Germline V gene sequence: CDR1 SGHTA, CDR2 FQGNSA. Trimming left V 7 bases short and J 6 bases short, with 10 bases between. This chain's CDR3 is CASTEGSQPQHF. The DNA of the CDR3 is TGTGCCAGCACGGAGGGCAGTCAGCCCCAGCATTTT.

The rearrangement uses TRBV28 and TRBJ2-5; no clear D gene. Per germline, CDR1 MDHEN and CDR2 SYDVKM. Trimming took 6 bases from V and 1 from J, leaving 9 bases between them. The CDR3 is made up of 13 amino acids. The CDR3 sequence is CASRGWGQETQYF. In DNA form, the CDR3 reads TGTGCCAGCAGGGGATGGGGCCAAGAGACCCAGTACTTC.

V gene TRBV5-4 combines with J gene TRBJ2-7; D remains unclear. CDR3 length equals 16 residues. Trimming took 4 bases from V and 0 from J, leaving 17 bases between them. Germline V gives CDR1 SGHNT, CDR2 YYREEE (reference sequence). This CDR3 reads CASSGIRLSGSYEQYV. DNA of the CDR3: TGTGCCAGCAGCGGAATCAGACTTTCAGGCTCCTACGAGCAGTACGTC.

V and J are TRBV4-3 and TRBJ2-7; no reliable D call. CDR1 LGHNA and CDR2 YSLEER come from the germline V gene. V dropped 2 bases and J dropped 1 base, with 12 bases sitting between them. The CDR3 runs 15 residues. CDR3 in amino acids: CASSQSPVGSYEQYF. The CDR3, as DNA: TGCGCCAGCAGCCAAAGCCCCGTGGGGTCCTACGAGCAGTACTTC.

The V and J genes are TRBV6-5 and TRBJ2-2; D unresolved. There are 14 residues in the CDR3. The germline V gene has CDR1 MNHEY and CDR2 SVGAGI. Trimming removed 6 bases from V and 3 bases from J, with 11 bases in between. CDR3 in DNA: TGTGCCAGCAGCTCTGGAGAATACACCGGGGAGCTGTTTTTT. It yields the protein CASSSGEYTGELFF.

This clonotype appeared once. The rearrangement uses TRBV5-1 and TRBJ1-1, with unresolved D. Trimming removed 1 base from V and 1 base from J, with 8 bases in between. The CDR3 consists of 14 residues. The V gene's germline CDR1 is SGHRS and CDR2 YFSETQ. Written as DNA, the CDR3 is TGCGCCAGCAGCTTGTACGTTTCGAACACTGAAGCTTTCTTT. It encodes CASSLYVSNTEAFF. Filled out from reference TRBV5-1 and TRBJ1-1, the complete variable domain reads KAGVTQTPRYLIKTRGQQVTLSCSPISGHRSVSWYQQTPGQGLQFLFEYFSETQRNKGNFPGRFSGRQFSNSRSEMNVSTLELGDSALYLCASSLYVSNTEAFFGQGTRLTVV.

V is TRBV20-1 and J is TRBJ2-7; 8 bases align to TRBD1. This CDR3 spans 16 amino acids. With 5 bases clipped from V and 3 bases from J, the junction kept 15 bases outside the gene matches. The germline V gene encodes CDR1 DFQATT and CDR2 SNEGSKA (reference sequence). CDR3 nucleotides: TGCAGTGCTCACAACTCAGGACAGGGTCAGTTCTACGAGCAGTACGTC. Its translation is CSAHNSGQGQFYEQYV.

This clonotype has only one observation. The V gene is TRBV25-1, the J gene TRBJ1-4, with 8 positions matching TRBD1. The CDR3 is 12 residues long. The germline V gene encodes CDR1 MGHDK and CDR2 SYGVNS. The CDR3, as DNA: TGTGCGTCCGGACAGGGAGTGGAAAAACTGTTTTTT. This gives the protein CASGQGVEKLFF.

The rearrangement links TRBV5-4 to TRBJ2-5, with 8 bases aligning to TRBD1. The CDR3 covers 13 residues. Germline V gene lookup returns CDR1 SGHNT and CDR2 YYREEE (reference sequence). J lost 3 bases, V lost 4 bases, and 2 bases had no gene match. The CDR3 nucleotides are TGTGCCAGCAGCCCGACAGGGGAAGAGACCCAGTACTTC. Protein product: CASSPTGEETQYF. The full variable domain, rest sourced from reference TRBV5-4 and TRBJ2-5, is ETGVTQSPTHLIKTRGQQVTLRCSSQSGHNTVSWYQQALGQGPQFIFQYYREEENGRGNFPPRFSGLQFPNYSSELNVNALELDDSALYLCASSPTGEETQYFGPGTRLLVL.

This chain links TRBV29-1 with TRBJ2-1; 8 bases align to TRBD1. The CDR3 has 16 amino acids. Trimming at V came to 0 bases and at J to 12 bases, leaving 16 bases not matched to a gene. CDR1 and CDR2 from the germline V gene are SQVTM and ANQGSEA. Written as DNA, the CDR3 is TGCAGCGTTGAAGACCCGGACAGGGTTGGTTTTGGGGGGCAGTTCTTC. This sequence encodes CSVEDPDRVGFGGQFF.

The chain joins TRBV27 to TRBJ2-1; D gene ambiguous. CDR3 length: 13 amino acids. V was clipped by 3 bases and J by 6 bases, with 9 bases between them. The germline gives CDR1 MNHEY, CDR2 SMNVEV (reference sequence). This CDR3 is CASSFGSPNEQFF. The CDR3 DNA reads TGTGCCAGCAGTTTTGGCTCCCCCAATGAGCAGTTCTTC.

The chain uses TRBV9 and TRBJ2-5, with D possibly matching TRBD2 (5 bases). This CDR3 region has 15 residues. V was cut by 0 bases and J by 0 bases, with 9 bases left in between. Per the germline V gene, CDR1 is SGDLS and CDR2 is YYNGEE. CDR3 region: CASSVEEGNQETQYF. In DNA form, the CDR3 reads TGTGCCAGCAGCGTAGAAGAGGGTAACCAAGAGACCCAGTACTTC. The whole variable domain, filled in from reference TRBV9 and TRBJ2-5, reads DSGVTQTPKHLITATGQRVTLRCSPRSGDLSVYWYQQSLDQGLQFLIQYYNGEERAKGNILERFSAQQFPDLHSELNLSSLELGDSALYFCASSVEEGNQETQYFGPGTRLLVL.

This clonotype has a single count. This sequence joins TRBV14 and TRBJ2-1; TRBD1 might be the D (5 bases). Germline loops: CDR1 SGHDN, CDR2 FVKESK. The CDR3 contains 16 residues. V was trimmed by 0 bases and J by 2 bases, leaving 11 bases between them. The CDR3 nucleotides read TGTGCCAGCAGCCAAGAAAGGCAGGGCCCCTACAATGAGCAGTTCTTC. This translates into CASSQERQGPYNEQFF.

The chain employs TRBV29-1 and TRBJ1-1, with D perhaps TRBD1 (5 bases). This CDR3 is built from 10 residues. The germline V gene has CDR1 SQVTM and CDR2 ANQGSEA. The V end was cut by 6 bases, the J end by 11 bases, with 13 bases between. The CDR3 DNA is TGCAGCGTCGTTGCCCGGGGGGCTTTCTTT. Amino acids: CSVVARGAFF.